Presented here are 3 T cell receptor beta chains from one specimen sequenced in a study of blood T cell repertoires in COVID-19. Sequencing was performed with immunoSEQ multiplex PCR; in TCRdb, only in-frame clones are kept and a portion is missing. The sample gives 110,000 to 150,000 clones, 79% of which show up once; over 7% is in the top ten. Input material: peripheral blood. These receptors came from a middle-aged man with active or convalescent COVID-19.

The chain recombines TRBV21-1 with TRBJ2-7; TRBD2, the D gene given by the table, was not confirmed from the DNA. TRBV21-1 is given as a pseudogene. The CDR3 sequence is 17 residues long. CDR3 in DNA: TGTGCCAGCAGCAAATCCCCCCCAGTAGCGGCAGCCTACGAGCAGTACTTC. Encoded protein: CASSKSPPVAAAYEQYF.

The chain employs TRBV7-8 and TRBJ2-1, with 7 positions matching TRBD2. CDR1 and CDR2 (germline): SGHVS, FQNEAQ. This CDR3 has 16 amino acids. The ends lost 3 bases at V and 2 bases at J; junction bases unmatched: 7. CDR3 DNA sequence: TGTGCCAGCAGCTTGAAACGGACTAGGACCTACAATGAGCAGTTCTTC. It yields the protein CASSLKRTRTYNEQFF.

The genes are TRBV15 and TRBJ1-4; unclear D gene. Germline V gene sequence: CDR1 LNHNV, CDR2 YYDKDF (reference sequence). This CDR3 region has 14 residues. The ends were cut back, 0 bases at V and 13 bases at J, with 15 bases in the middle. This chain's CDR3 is CATSRDADGLGLFF. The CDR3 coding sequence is TGTGCCACCAGCAGAGATGCCGACGGGTTGGGACTGTTTTTT. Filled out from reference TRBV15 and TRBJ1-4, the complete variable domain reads DAMVIQNPRYQVTQFGKPVTLSCSQTLNHNVMYWYQQKSSQAPKLLFHYYDKDFNNEADTPDNFQSRRPNTSFCFLDIRSPGLGDTAMYLCATSRDADGLGLFFGSGTQLSVL.